The sequence of this T cell receptor beta chain was determined in a study of blood T cell repertoires in COVID-19. Overall study context: Sources were T cells, B-cell-depleted T cells, or PBMCs; the material itself was cDNA or gDNA.

Profiling relied on immunoSEQ multiplex PCR, and the TCRdb table lists in-frame clones only, not all of them. This table has roughly 150,000 clones, around 80% appearing once. Residents of under 25 US areas, aged about 18 to 89 years, made up the participants. Categorization into cohorts depended on clinical history that participants reported. Shortly before study entry, within 2 weeks, exposed participants had met a COVID-19 case. This clone has a single count. Trimming at V came to 3 bases and at J to 4 bases, leaving 7 bases not matched to a gene. CDR3 length: 15 amino acids. The germline CDR1 and CDR2 sequences are KGHSH and LQKENI.

This clonotype was obtained from a man between 70 and 80 years old who had been exposed to COVID-19. This chain joins TRBV18 and TRBJ2-7, with 9 bases identical to TRBD2. Sequencing was carried out using PBMCs or T cells enriched from blood (not recorded which). The CDR3 loop is CASSPRGLALYEQYF. CDR3 in DNA: TGTGCCAGCTCACCCCGGGGACTAGCTCTGTACGAGCAGTACTTC.